The 6 T cell receptor beta chains presented below share a single source sample, sequenced in a study of T cells after yellow fever vaccination. From the 5' RACE reads, TCRdb called clonotypes with MiXCR, one entry per CDR3 protein. The table has nearly 45,000 distinct CDR3 sequences, roughly 7% seen once. Sequencing used CD8+ T cells not binding an NS4B(214-222) dextramer, sorted from PBMCs, obtained 45 days after the yellow fever booster vaccination. The receptors shown here come from a man younger than 45 who received the YFV17D yellow fever vaccine.

This clonotype was picked up many times. The V and J genes are TRBV6-2 or TRBV6-3 and TRBJ2-7; D possibly matches TRBD1 or TRBD2 (5 bases each). The CDR3 loop spans 14 amino acids. CDR1 is MNHEY, CDR2 SVGEGT, per germline. Between the trimmed V and J ends, which lost 2 bases and 5 bases, there was a span of 13 bases. The CDR3 reads CASSYRDPQNEQYF. As DNA, the CDR3 is TGTGCCAGCAGTTACCGGGACCCTCAAAACGAGCAGTACTTC.

This clonotype was picked up many times. The chain combines TRBV7-9 with TRBJ1-1; 8 nucleotides line up with TRBD1. From germline, CDR1 is SEHNR and CDR2 FQNEAQ (reference sequence). V gave up 6 bases and J gave up 8 bases; unmatched junction bases: 5. The CDR3 extends over 12 amino acids. CDR3 residues: CASSGQGVEAFF. The CDR3 DNA is TGTGCCAGCAGTGGACAGGGAGTGGAAGCTTTCTTT.

There are many counts of this clonotype. This chain joins TRBV2 and TRBJ2-3; 7 bases align to TRBD2. The CDR3 sequence is 18 residues long. The V and J ends lost 0 bases and 6 bases, in that order; junction bases with no gene match: 15. Germline V gene lookup returns CDR1 SNHLY and CDR2 FYNNEI. The CDR3 DNA is TGTGCCAGCAGTGAAGCCCTTTCCCAGCGGGATATTTCGGATACGCAGTATTTT. As protein: CASSEALSQRDISDTQYF.

There are many counts of this clonotype. The rearrangement links TRBV12-3 or TRBV12-4 to TRBJ2-1; unclear D gene. V was pared by 1 base and J by 6 bases, with 7 bases between. CDR3 length: 13 residues. This CDR3 is CASSLGGINEQFF. CDR3 nucleotide sequence: TGTGCCAGCAGTTTAGGGGGAATCAATGAGCAGTTCTTC.

This clonotype was observed at least ten times. This sequence joins TRBV7-6 and TRBJ2-7; D may match TRBD1 or TRBD2 (7 bases each). This CDR3 spans 16 amino acids. Between the trimmed V and J ends, which lost 4 bases and 7 bases, there was a span of 23 bases. CDR1 and CDR2 from the germline V gene are SGHVS and FNYEAQ. This CDR3 is CASSSRDSSVGGEQYF. DNA for the CDR3: TGTGCCAGCAGCTCCCGGGACAGCTCAGTGGGGGGGGAGCAGTACTTC. Combining the CDR3 with reference TRBV7-6 and TRBJ2-7 gives the whole variable domain GAGVSQSPRYKVTKRGQDVALRCDPISGHVSLYWYRQALGQGPEFLTYFNYEAQQDKSGLPNDRFSAERPEGSISTLTIQRTEQRDSAMYRCASSSRDSSVGGEQYFGPGTRLTVT.

This clonotype was seen ten or more times. The V gene is TRBV3-1, the J gene TRBJ2-1; D is undetermined. The V gene lost 2 bases and the J gene lost 2 bases, with 10 bases spanning the gap. The CDR3 loop spans 15 amino acids. CDR1 and CDR2 (germline): LGHDT, YNNKEL (reference sequence). In DNA, the CDR3 is TGTGCCAGCAGCCAACCCACCGGTCCCTACAATGAGCAGTTCTTC. This encodes CASSQPTGPYNEQFF.